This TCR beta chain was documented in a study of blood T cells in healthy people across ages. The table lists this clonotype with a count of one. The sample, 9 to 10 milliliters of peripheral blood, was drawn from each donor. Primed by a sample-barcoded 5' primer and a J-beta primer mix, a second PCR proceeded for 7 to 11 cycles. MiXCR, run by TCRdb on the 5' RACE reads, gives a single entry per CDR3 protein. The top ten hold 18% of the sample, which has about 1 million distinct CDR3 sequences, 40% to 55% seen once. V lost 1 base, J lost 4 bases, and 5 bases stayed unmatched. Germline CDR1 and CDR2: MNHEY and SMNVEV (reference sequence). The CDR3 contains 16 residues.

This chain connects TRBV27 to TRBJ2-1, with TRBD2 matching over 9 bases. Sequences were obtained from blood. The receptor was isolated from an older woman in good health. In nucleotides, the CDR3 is TGTGCCAGCAGTTTATTTGGTAGCGGGAGTTACAATGAGCAGTTCTTC. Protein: CASSLFGSGSYNEQFF.